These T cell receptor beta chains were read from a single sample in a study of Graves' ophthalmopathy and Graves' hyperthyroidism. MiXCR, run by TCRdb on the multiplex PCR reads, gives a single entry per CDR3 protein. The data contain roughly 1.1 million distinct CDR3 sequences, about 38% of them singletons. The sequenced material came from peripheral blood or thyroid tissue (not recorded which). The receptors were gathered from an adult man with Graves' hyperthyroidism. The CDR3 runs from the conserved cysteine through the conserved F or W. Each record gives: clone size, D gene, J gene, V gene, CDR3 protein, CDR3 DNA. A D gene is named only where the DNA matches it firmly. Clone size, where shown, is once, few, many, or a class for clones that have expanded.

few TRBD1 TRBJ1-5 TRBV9 CASSVESGQGFQPQHF TGTGCCAGCAGCGTAGAATCGGGACAGGGGTTTCAGCCCCAGCATTTT
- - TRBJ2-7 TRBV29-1 CSVADLGEQYF TGCAGCGTCGCTGACTTGGGCGAGCAGTACTTC
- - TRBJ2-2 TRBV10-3 CAIRRELSGELFF TGTGCCATCAGGAGGGAGTTGTCCGGGGAGCTGTTTTTT
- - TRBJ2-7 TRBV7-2 CASSLGRLRQYF TGTGCCAGCAGCTTAGGGCGGTTGCGGCAGTACTTC
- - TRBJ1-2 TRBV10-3 CAISATSGTGYTF TGTGCCATCAGTGCTACCTCAGGGACGGGCTACACCTTC
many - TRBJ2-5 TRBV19 CATTAEETQYF TGTGCCACCACGGCGGAGGAGACCCAGTACTTC
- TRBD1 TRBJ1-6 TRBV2 CASGGTADSPLHF TGTGCCAGCGGCGGGACAGCGGATTCACCCCTCCACTTT
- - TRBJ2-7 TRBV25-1 CASSSLAQGTYEQYF TGTGCCAGCAGTTCCCTCGCTCAGGGTACCTACGAGCAGTACTTC
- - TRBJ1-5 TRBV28 CASNHDPGADQPQHF TGTGCCAGCAACCACGATCCAGGGGCGGATCAGCCCCAGCATTTT
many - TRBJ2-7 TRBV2 CASSDGLYEQYF TGTGCCAGCAGTGATGGACTCTACGAGCAGTACTTC
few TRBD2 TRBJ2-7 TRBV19 CASSDGLGNPYEQYF TGTGCCAGTAGTGATGGACTAGGCAATCCCTACGAGCAGTACTTC
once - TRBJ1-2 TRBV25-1 CASSEWGDKAGRYTF TGTGCCAGCAGTGAATGGGGGGATAAGGCAGGTCGCTACACCTTC
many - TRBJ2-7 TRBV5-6 CASSLFDGSYEQYF TGTGCCAGCAGCTTGTTCGACGGTTCCTACGAGCAGTACTTC